Shown below are 20 T cell receptor beta chains from a single sample sequenced in a study of CD8 T cells in ankylosing spondylitis. In TCRdb, the 5' RACE reads were re-called with MiXCR into one record per CDR3 protein. The table shows 150,000 or so distinct CDR3 sequences, with around 18% occurring only once. Input material: blood, either unsorted or a sorted T cell fraction (not recorded which). These receptors were obtained from a male donor with ankylosing spondylitis or in good health (not recorded which).

The genes are TRBV12-5 and TRBJ1-2; tentatively, D is TRBD1 (5 bases). V was trimmed by 6 bases and J by 3 bases, leaving 17 bases between them. Germline-derived CDR1 and CDR2 are LGHNT and FRNRAP. The CDR3 extends over 15 amino acids. CDR3 sequence reads: CASGVTGLPHYGYTF. CDR3 nucleotide sequence: TGTGCTAGTGGGGTCACGGGACTGCCTCACTATGGCTACACCTTC.

Many counts were recorded for this clonotype. This chain uses TRBV29-1 with TRBJ1-1; 7 positions match TRBD1. This CDR3 is built from 14 residues. CDR1 is SQVTM and CDR2 is ANQGSEA in the germline V gene. Trimming removed 4 bases from V and 3 bases from J; junction bases left unmatched: 8. CDR3 DNA: TGCAGCGTTGTACCGGGACAGCCTTACACTGAAGCTTTCTTT. Protein sequence: CSVVPGQPYTEAFF.

This clonotype has at least ten counts. The genes are TRBV10-3 and TRBJ1-2; no reliable D call. Germline CDR1 ENHRY, CDR2 SYGVKD. The V and J ends lost 8 bases and 2 bases respectively, with 12 bases between them. This CDR3 contains 13 residues. The CDR3 here is CAIAENRNYGYTF. DNA of the CDR3: TGTGCCATCGCCGAGAATAGGAACTATGGCTACACCTTC.

The table lists this clonotype with many counts. This chain joins TRBV5-1 and TRBJ1-1, with D uncertain. The CDR3 runs to 16 residues. The ends were cut back, 0 bases at V and 4 bases at J, with 16 bases in the middle. CDR1 and CDR2 from the germline V gene are SGHRS and YFSETQ. The CDR3 protein is CASSLEGGRLGTEAFF. The CDR3 DNA sequence: TGCGCCAGCAGCTTGGAGGGAGGCCGGTTGGGCACTGAAGCTTTCTTT.

V is TRBV21-1 and J is TRBJ1-5; the table's D call, TRBD1, was not checked against the DNA. TRBV21-1 corresponds to a pseudogene. This CDR3 region has 15 residues. CDR3 residues: CASSKPCASNQPQHF. CDR3 bases: TGTGCCAGCAGCAAACCCTGTGCAAGCAATCAGCCCCAGCATTTT.

In its sample, this clonotype was seen many times. The rearrangement uses TRBV12-3 or TRBV12-4 and TRBJ2-1; the D is unclear. V was pared by 5 bases and J by 2 bases, with 13 bases between. The CDR3 has 15 amino acids. CDR3 residues: CASSQTWRTYNEQFF. The CDR3 DNA sequence: TGTGCCAGCAGTCAAACGTGGCGGACCTACAATGAGCAGTTCTTC.

As to this clonotype: A read error may produce the germline difference seen at one junction end. This chain connects TRBV20-1 to TRBJ2-1, with TRBD2 matching 14 bases. The CDR3 contains 16 residues. The germline CDR1 and CDR2 sequences are DFQATT and SNEGSKA (reference sequence). CDR3 amino acids: CSARGTSGSRRDEQFF. CDR3 coding DNA: TGCAGTGCGAGAGGGACTAGCGGGAGCAGAAGGGATGAGCAGTTCTTC.

This clonotype was recorded many times. The chain uses TRBV7-9 and TRBJ1-1; D uncertain. Trimming shortened V by 1 base and J by 4 bases, and 10 bases separated the two germline ends. Germline CDR1 reads SEHNR; CDR2 reads FQNEAQ (reference sequence). There are 14 residues in the CDR3. The CDR3 sequence is CASSLVPLVTEAFF. CDR3 nucleotide sequence: TGTGCCAGCAGCTTAGTTCCTCTCGTCACTGAAGCTTTCTTT.

The chain joins TRBV4-1 to TRBJ2-7, with TRBD1 matching over 8 bases. Per germline, CDR1 MGHRA and CDR2 YSYEKL. This CDR3 comprises 15 residues. V shed 2 bases and J 5 bases; nucleotides not matched to a gene: 8. The CDR3 region has the DNA TGCGCCAGCAGCCAACCTGACAGGGGACAGGACGAGCAGTACTTC. Translating it yields CASSQPDRGQDEQYF.

The chain is built from TRBV7-9 and TRBJ1-2; 7 bases line up with TRBD1. The CDR3 spans 16 residues. Germline V CDR1 and CDR2: SEHNR, FQNEAQ (reference sequence). The V gene end was trimmed by 4 bases and the J gene end by 0 bases; junction bases not matched to a gene: 8. The CDR3 spells CASSSVGGPSNYGYTF. The CDR3 coding sequence is TGTGCCAGCAGCTCCGTAGGGGGCCCCTCTAACTATGGCTACACCTTC.

This clonotype has more than one count but fewer than ten. The chain links TRBV6-5 to TRBJ1-2, with a tentative D call TRBD1 (5 bases). The V gene lost 7 bases and the J gene lost 7 bases, with 13 bases spanning the gap. CDR1 is MNHEY and CDR2 is SVGAGI in the germline V gene. The CDR3 is made up of 12 amino acids. The chain's CDR3 is CASTRGDLGYTF. CDR3 bases: TGTGCCAGCACTAGAGGGGATCTTGGCTACACCTTC.

This clonotype has a handful of counts. J is TRBJ2-2 and V is TRBV9; D gene uncertain. Germline-derived CDR1 and CDR2 are SGDLS and YYNGEE. The CDR3 spans 16 residues. V was cut by 3 bases and J by 2 bases, with 14 bases left in between. The CDR3 loop is CASSASWGSNTGELFF. As DNA, the CDR3 is TGTGCCAGCAGCGCCAGTTGGGGTTCTAACACCGGGGAGCTGTTTTTT.

This clonotype was observed many times. The V gene is TRBV5-5, the J gene TRBJ2-2, with a weak D call TRBD2 (6 bases). V shed 0 bases and J shed 9 bases, with 18 bases lying between them. This CDR3 has 16 amino acids. Germline CDR1 SGHKS, CDR2 YYEKEE (reference sequence). CDR3 amino acids: CASSLAGGRGNRELFF. CDR3 sequence (DNA): TGTGCCAGCAGCTTGGCCGGGGGACGGGGGAACCGGGAGCTGTTTTTT.

This sequence joins TRBV20-1 and TRBJ1-1; D is unclear. V lost 2 bases, J lost 7 bases, and 8 bases lay in between. This CDR3 is built from 11 residues. Per germline, CDR1 DFQATT and CDR2 SNEGSKA (reference sequence). The CDR3 nucleotides are TGCAGTGCTAGATCCCAGCTTGAAGCTTTCTTT. Residues: CSARSQLEAFF.

This clonotype was observed many times. The V and J genes are TRBV5-1 and TRBJ1-1; D is unclear. The CDR3 has 14 residues. Germline assignment: CDR1 SGHRS and CDR2 YFSETQ. V lost 5 bases, J lost 5 bases, and 16 bases lay in between. The CDR3 DNA follows: TGCGCCAGCAGAGGGATTAGGATCGAGACTGAAGCTTTCTTT. It translates to CASRGIRIETEAFF.

J is TRBJ2-7 and V is TRBV10-1, with D unclear. This CDR3 is built from 11 residues. The germline V gene encodes CDR1 WNHNN and CDR2 SYGVQD (reference sequence). V lost 6 bases, J lost 3 bases, and 6 bases lay in between. CDR3: CASRPHYEQYF. The CDR3 coding sequence is TGCGCCAGCAGACCGCACTACGAGCAGTACTTC.

The rearrangement links TRBV10-2 to TRBJ2-1; a possible D gene is TRBD2 (5 bases). The germline V gene has CDR1 WSHSY and CDR2 SAAADI. The CDR3 has 14 residues. V lost 7 bases to trimming and J lost 9 bases, with 19 bases between them. The chain's CDR3 is CASTVGSQVGEQFF. CDR3 sequence (DNA): TGCGCCAGCACTGTTGGGAGCCAGGTCGGTGAGCAGTTCTTC.

This clonotype was recorded many times. This chain links TRBV5-5 with TRBJ2-1; TRBD1 matches 7 bases. The germline gives CDR1 SGHKS, CDR2 YYEKEE (reference sequence). V was clipped by 2 bases and J by 2 bases; unmatched bases: 4. The CDR3 spans 15 residues. The CDR3 DNA reads TGTGCCAGCAGCTTAGACAGGGCCACCTACAATGAGCAGTTCTTC. Encoded protein: CASSLDRATYNEQFF.

This clonotype was seen many times. The chain is built from TRBV4-2 and TRBJ1-1; D not certain. Germline V lookup: CDR1 LGHNA, CDR2 YNFKEQ. CDR3 length: 12 residues. V was cut by 0 bases and J by 3 bases, with 2 bases left in between. In DNA form, the CDR3 reads TGTGCCAGCAGCCAAGAATACACTGAAGCTTTCTTT. This gives the protein CASSQEYTEAFF.

The J gene is TRBJ2-1, the V gene TRBV20-1, with 10 nucleotides matching TRBD2. The CDR3 is 17 amino acids. CDR1 is DFQATT and CDR2 is SNEGSKA in the germline V gene (reference sequence). V trimming: 0 bases; J trimming: 3 bases; junction bases outside the gene matches: 8. The CDR3 loop is CSAREAAGGLDYNEQFF. CDR3 bases: TGCAGTGCTAGAGAGGCAGCGGGAGGGCTTGACTACAATGAGCAGTTCTTC.